This TCR beta chain came from a study of cytomegalovirus exposure and HLA in healthy donors. General study results and limits: In vitro data verified a few CMV-associated chains as specific for CMV antigens. There were several of the most significant clusters that appeared linked to common viral pathogens in a later analysis. In a later analysis, a missense DCLRE1C variant was linked to TCR beta V- and J-gene trimming.

This PCR relied on a set of 60 Vbeta primers and 13 Jbeta primers. TCRdb keeps only in-frame clones here, not all; method: immunoSEQ multiplex PCR. The repertoire holds approximately 89,000 clones, with roughly four fifths as singletons. J was trimmed by 0 bases and V by 5 bases; bases with no gene match: 10. This CDR3 spans 16 amino acids. Germline lookup yields CDR1 SGHAT and CDR2 FQNNGV. About this clone itself: Its target is not known.

Sequencing was done on a sample of PBMCs. The chain links TRBV11-2 to TRBJ2-7; 7 nucleotides line up with TRBD2. The TCR originated in a man under 40 in good health and CMV-seronegative. The CDR3 DNA sequence: TGTGCCAGCAGCCCCCTCGGGACTACACCCTCCTACGAGCAGTACTTC. Protein sequence: CASSPLGTTPSYEQYF.